Listed here is a single T cell receptor beta chain. The data belong to a study of Ad26.COV2.S vaccination and SARS-CoV-2 variants. Specified treatment: around 19 received Ad26.COV2.S at low or high dose, single or two shots; five or six received placebo; per-sample allocation not given. Sampling happened 63 days after the first vaccine or placebo injection. Germline assignment: CDR1 SGHRS and CDR2 YFSETQ. J was trimmed by 4 bases and V by 4 bases; bases with no gene match: 5. CDR3 size: 15 residues. Assay used: immunoSEQ multiplex PCR; TCRdb lists only in-frame clones, some missing. The table has hundreds of thousands of clones, about 92% seen once.

The specimen was peripheral blood, collected in a trial of Ad26.COV2.S vaccine versus placebo. The V gene is TRBV5-1, the J gene TRBJ1-4; TRBD1 matches at 9 bases. The source of this sequence is a person aged 18-60 years who received the Ad26.COV2.S COVID-19 vaccine or a placebo. DNA of the CDR3: TGCGCCAGCAGCCAACTGGGACAGGGTAATGAAAAACTGTTTTTT. Translating gives CASSQLGQGNEKLFF.